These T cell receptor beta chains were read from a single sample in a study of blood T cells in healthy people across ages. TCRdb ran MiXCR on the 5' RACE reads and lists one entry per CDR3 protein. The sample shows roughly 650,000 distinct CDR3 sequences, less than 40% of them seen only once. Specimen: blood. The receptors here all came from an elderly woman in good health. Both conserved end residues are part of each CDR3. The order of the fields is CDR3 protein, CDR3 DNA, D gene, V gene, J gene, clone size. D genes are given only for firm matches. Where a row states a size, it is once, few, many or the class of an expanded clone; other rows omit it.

CDR3: CSGEEKGIPYEQYF
DNA: TGCAGTGGCGAGGAAAAAGGGATCCCCTACGAGCAGTACTTC
D: .
V: TRBV20-1
J: TRBJ2-7
size: many

CDR3: CASSQAVLELIDGYTF
DNA: TGTGCCAGCAGCCAGGCGGTGCTTGAGTTGATTGATGGCTACACTTTC
D: .
V: TRBV4-2
J: TRBJ1-2
size: .

CDR3: CAATKRGTDTQYF
DNA: TGTGCCGCGACTAAGAGGGGCACAGATACGCAGTATTTT
D: .
V: TRBV6-1
J: TRBJ2-3
size: many

CDR3: CAISESTRGDEQYF
DNA: TGTGCCATCAGTGAGTCGACTCGAGGGGACGAGCAGTACTTC
D: .
V: TRBV10-3
J: TRBJ2-7
size: many

CDR3: CASSLKGAETQYF
DNA: TGTGCCAGCAGCTTGAAGGGAGCAGAGACCCAGTACTTC
D: .
V: TRBV5-5
J: TRBJ2-5
size: .

CDR3: CASSQEGKNTGELFF
DNA: TGCGCCAGCAGCCAAGAGGGCAAGAACACCGGGGAGCTGTTTTTT
D: .
V: TRBV4-3
J: TRBJ2-2
size: few

CDR3: CASSEQGASNSPLHF
DNA: TGTGCCAGCAGCGAACAGGGGGCGAGTAATTCACCCCTCCACTTT
D: TRBD1
V: TRBV7-3
J: TRBJ1-6
size: .

CDR3: CASSLGTRGTEAFF
DNA: TGTGCCAGCAGTTTAGGGACGAGGGGCACTGAAGCTTTCTTT
D: .
V: TRBV28
J: TRBJ1-1
size: .

CDR3: CASSYVWGGGRPFF
DNA: TGTGCCAGCAGTTACGTCTGGGGTGGAGGTCGACCTTTCTTT
D: .
V: TRBV6-2/TRBV6-3
J: TRBJ1-1
size: .

CDR3: CASSRGLAGLREQYF
DNA: TGTGCCAGCAGTCGAGGACTAGCGGGGCTGAGGGAGCAGTACTTC
D: TRBD2
V: TRBV6-6
J: TRBJ2-7
size: many